These 25 T cell receptor beta chains were all obtained from the same sample, sequenced in a study of blood T cell repertoires in COVID-19. The assay was immunoSEQ multiplex PCR, and TCRdb's table has in-frame clones only and misses some. This sample yields roughly 400,000 clones, of which about 88% are seen a single time; roughly 1.4% belongs to the top ten. Source material: PBMCs or T cells enriched from blood (not recorded which). Receptors originate from a woman younger than 30 who had been exposed to COVID-19.

The rearrangement uses TRBV30 and TRBJ2-2; 7 bases are a match to TRBD2. V shed 2 bases, J shed 6 bases, and the junction held 24 bases outside the gene matches. Germline CDR1 is GTSNPN and CDR2 is SVGIG (reference sequence). This CDR3 spans 20 amino acids. CDR3 in DNA: TGTGCCTGGAGTCTGCGGGGACCATGGCGGGAGTTAAATCGGTCCGGGGAGCTGTTTTTT. Its protein product is CAWSLRGPWRELNRSGELFF.

The V gene is TRBV5-1, the J gene TRBJ2-7, with TRBD2 matching over 10 bases. The length of the CDR3 is 13 residues. Germline CDR1 SGHRS, CDR2 YFSETQ. This CDR3 is CSGDPSGSYEQYF. CDR3 coding DNA: TGCTCGGGTGACCCTAGCGGGAGCTACGAGCAGTACTTC.

About this clone: Other DNA sequences in this specimen translate into the identical CDR3. The chain links TRBV15 to TRBJ2-7; TRBD2 agrees at 9 bases. V shed 3 bases and J 2 bases; nucleotides not matched to a gene: 2. Germline-derived CDR1 and CDR2 are LNHNV and YYDKDF (reference sequence). This CDR3 region has 14 residues. The CDR3: CATSRGLAPYEQYF. In DNA, the CDR3 is TGTGCCACCAGCAGGGGACTAGCCCCCTACGAGCAGTACTTC.

This chain joins TRBV2 and TRBJ1-5; 7 nucleotides agree with TRBD1. CDR3 length: 15 residues. V shed 6 bases and J 4 bases; nucleotides not matched to a gene: 9. CDR1 and CDR2 (germline): SNHLY, FYNNEI. CDR3 sequence reads: CASRLEATGNQPQHF. Written as DNA, the CDR3 is TGTGCCAGCAGACTCGAGGCGACAGGGAATCAGCCCCAGCATTTT.

This clone was seen just once. The CDR3 region is CASSVGHLGGELFF. The CDR3 DNA reads as TGTGCCAGTAGTGTGGGACACCTCGGCGGGGAGCTGTTTTTT. J is TRBJ2-2 and V is TRBV19; possible D gene TRBD1, 6 bases. The V gene lost 5 bases and the J gene lost 7 bases, with 14 bases spanning the gap. CDR3 length equals 14 residues. Germline V gives CDR1 LNHDA, CDR2 SQIVND (reference sequence).

For the CDR3, the DNA is TGTGCCAGCAGCCTGCGTGTAGATACGCAGTATTTT. It encodes CASSLRVDTQYF. The gene calls are TRBV3-1 (or the pseudogene TRBV3-2) and TRBJ2-3; no firm D call. This CDR3 comprises 12 residues. Trimming pared 4 bases from V and 5 bases from J, leaving 7 bases between. Per the germline V gene, CDR1 is LGHDT and CDR2 is YNNKEL (reference sequence).

The rearrangement uses TRBV19 and TRBJ2-7, with 9 bases aligning to TRBD1. V lost 2 bases, J lost 3 bases, and 26 bases stayed unmatched. The CDR3 length is 22 residues. CDR1 and CDR2 from the germline V gene are LNHDA and SQIVND (reference sequence). CDR3 DNA sequence: TGTGCCAGTAGTATACCAGTCCCGGGACAGGGACTAACTCGGGAGACGTACTACGAGCAGTACTTC. This translates into CASSIPVPGQGLTRETYYEQYF.

The rearrangement uses TRBV6-2 or TRBV6-3 and TRBJ1-6, with 7 bases lining up with TRBD1. The germline gives CDR1 MNHEY, CDR2 SVGEGT. The CDR3 runs 14 residues. V gave up 0 bases and J gave up 10 bases; unmatched junction bases: 3. The CDR3 DNA is TGTGCCAGCAGTTACTCGGGACAGCAATCACCCCTCCACTTT. Protein product: CASSYSGQQSPLHF.

This sequence joins TRBV5-8 and TRBJ2-7; D is possibly TRBD1 (7 bases). The germline V gene has CDR1 SGHTS and CDR2 YDEGEE. V lost 4 bases to trimming and J lost 2 bases, with 25 bases between them. This CDR3 region has 18 residues. As DNA, the CDR3 is TGTGCCAGCAGCCACAGAGGGACTCGAGGACAGGAGACCTACGAGCAGTACTTC. It is translated as CASSHRGTRGQETYEQYF.

The chain has TRBV13 and TRBJ2-2, with 7 bases matching TRBD1. This CDR3 has 16 amino acids. Germline-derived CDR1 and CDR2 are PRHDT and FYEKMQ (reference sequence). Trimming cost V 4 bases and J 0 bases; bases outside gene matches: 5. The CDR3 DNA reads TGTGCCAGCAGCTCCACCGGGACAGCGAACACCGGGGAGCTGTTTTTT. Protein: CASSSTGTANTGELFF.

V is TRBV6-5 and J is TRBJ1-4; unclear D gene. Germline loops: CDR1 MNHEY, CDR2 SVGAGI. Trimming removed 2 bases from V and 4 bases from J, with 8 bases in between. This CDR3 contains 14 residues. The CDR3 protein is CASSYLQRNEKLFF. CDR3 in DNA: TGTGCCAGCAGTTACCTCCAGCGTAATGAAAAACTGTTTTTT.

This clone has more than one count but fewer than ten. The chain is built from TRBV6-4 and TRBJ2-7; 9 bases are a match to TRBD2. This CDR3 has 20 amino acids. Germline V gene sequence: CDR1 MRHNA, CDR2 SNTAGT. The J segment lost 0 bases and the V segment lost 2 bases, leaving 17 bases of the junction unmatched. The CDR3 here is CASSDIRGGVVTSGSYEQYF. The CDR3 nucleotides read TGTGCCAGCAGTGACATCAGAGGTGGAGTGGTGACTAGCGGCTCCTACGAGCAGTACTTC.

This clone was seen more than once but under ten times. The chain couples TRBV27 to TRBJ2-1, with D maybe TRBD2 (5 bases). V was shortened by 3 bases and J by 0 bases, with 12 bases between the two germline ends. The germline V gene has CDR1 MNHEY and CDR2 SMNVEV (reference sequence). The CDR3 runs 16 residues. In DNA, the CDR3 is TGTGCCAGCAGTTTGGGCGGGCTAGGCTCCTACAATGAGCAGTTCTTC. Translation: CASSLGGLGSYNEQFF.

This chain connects TRBV7-9 to TRBJ2-1; TRBD1 might be the D (6 bases). The CDR3 spans 17 residues. V was cut by 0 bases and J by 2 bases, with 14 bases left in between. Germline CDR1 SEHNR, CDR2 FQNEAQ (reference sequence). The CDR3 DNA sequence: TGTGCCAGCAGCTTAGCAGGGACAAGGAGCGCCTACAATGAGCAGTTCTTC. Protein product: CASSLAGTRSAYNEQFF.

A few counts support this clone. V gene TRBV9 combines with J gene TRBJ1-2; D is undetermined. This CDR3 has 14 amino acids. Germline V CDR1 and CDR2: SGDLS, YYNGEE. V shed 3 bases and J shed 0 bases, with 9 bases lying between them. The CDR3 region is CASSGHTANYGYTF. CDR3 in DNA: TGTGCCAGCAGCGGACATACAGCTAACTATGGCTACACCTTC.

The chain joins TRBV4-3 to TRBJ2-4; the match to TRBD2 covers 11 bases. In germline, CDR1 is LGHNA, CDR2 YSLEER. This CDR3 has 16 amino acids. J gave up 1 base and V 5 bases, and 4 bases lay outside the gene matches. In DNA, the CDR3 is TGCGCCAGCAGCTTAAGACTAGCGGGGGCCAAAAACATTCAGTACTTC. Its protein product is CASSLRLAGAKNIQYF.

The chain uses TRBV11-3 and TRBJ2-7; 8 bases map to TRBD1. The CDR3 is 15 residues long. The germline gives CDR1 SGHNT, CDR2 YENEEA. Trimming took 4 bases from V and 6 from J; bases not matched to a gene: 11. The CDR3: CASSYGTGLLSEQYF. The CDR3 DNA reads TGTGCCAGCAGCTACGGGACAGGCTTGCTGTCCGAGCAGTACTTC.

The chain uses TRBV7-3 and TRBJ2-3; 9 nucleotides align to TRBD2. CDR3 length equals 16 residues. V shed 5 bases, J shed 3 bases, and the junction held 9 bases outside the gene matches. Germline CDR1 SGHTA, CDR2 FQGTGA. The CDR3 DNA reads as TGTGCCAGCAGCCCGTATGGCGGGGGGGTAACAGATACGCAGTATTTT. Protein sequence: CASSPYGGGVTDTQYF.

This rearrangement joins TRBV5-5 to TRBJ2-7, with a weak D call TRBD2 (6 bases). The length of the CDR3 is 15 residues. Germline V gene sequence: CDR1 SGHKS, CDR2 YYEKEE (reference sequence). V shed 0 bases and J shed 4 bases, with 14 bases lying between them. The CDR3 sequence: CASSLELAKGYEQYF. In DNA form, the CDR3 reads TGTGCCAGCAGCTTGGAACTAGCCAAGGGATACGAGCAGTACTTC.

The chain joins TRBV18 to TRBJ2-7, with 8 bases fitting TRBD1. Germline V lookup: CDR1 KGHSH, CDR2 LQKENI. CDR3 length equals 18 residues. After removal of 4 bases from V and 2 bases from J, the junction contained 16 bases not matched to a gene. The DNA for the CDR3 is TGTGCCAGCTCACTTTTTCTCCCTGGGACAGGAGATACCTACGAGCAGTACTTC. The encoded protein is CASSLFLPGTGDTYEQYF.

The chain combines TRBV10-2 with TRBJ2-7; 11 nucleotides agree with TRBD2. The CDR3 length is 16 residues. The germline V gene encodes CDR1 WSHSY and CDR2 SAAADI. V was clipped by 4 bases and J by 0 bases; unmatched bases: 5. The DNA for the CDR3 is TGCGCCAGCAGTGGGAATCTAGCGGGGGGCTCCTACGAGCAGTACTTC. Protein product: CASSGNLAGGSYEQYF.

V and J are TRBV19 and TRBJ2-7; 8 bases map to TRBD1. V gave up 3 bases and J gave up 6 bases; unmatched junction bases: 10. The CDR3 spans 15 residues. Germline-derived CDR1 and CDR2 are LNHDA and SQIVND (reference sequence). CDR3 in DNA: TGTGCCAGTAGTATGATGCAGGGGGCGCACGGCGAGCAGTACTTC. Protein sequence: CASSMMQGAHGEQYF.

The chain links TRBV4-1 to TRBJ1-2; D is unclear. This CDR3 comprises 14 residues. The germline V and J ends were trimmed by 0 bases and 1 base, with 6 bases remaining between them. Germline V gene sequence: CDR1 MGHRA, CDR2 YSYEKL. The CDR3 nucleotides read TGCGCCAGCAGCCAAGATGTCTATAACTATGGCTACACCTTC. Protein sequence: CASSQDVYNYGYTF.

The sample holds one count of this clone. The rearrangement joins TRBV27 to TRBJ2-4; 16 positions match TRBD2. The J segment lost 0 bases and the V segment lost 5 bases, leaving 10 bases of the junction unmatched. Germline V gene lookup returns CDR1 MNHEY and CDR2 SMNVEV (reference sequence). The CDR3 runs 20 residues. The DNA of the CDR3 is TGTGCCAGCAGTCTCCAGCCGGGACTAGCGGGAGGGGTAGCCAAAAACATTCAGTACTTC. Translation: CASSLQPGLAGGVAKNIQYF.

This chain links TRBV28 with TRBJ2-1; TRBD1 might be the D (6 bases). CDR1 is MDHEN, CDR2 SYDVKM, per germline. This CDR3 is 18 amino acids long. Trimming left V 1 base short and J 4 bases short, with 20 bases between. The CDR3 region has the DNA TGTGCCAGCAGTTTATCGGGGTACAGGGCAGACTCTTACAATGAGCAGTTCTTC. Protein: CASSLSGYRADSYNEQFF. Full variable domain (remainder filled in from reference TRBV28 and TRBJ2-1): DVKVTQSSRYLVKRTGEKVFLECVQDMDHENMFWYRQDPGLGLRLIYFSYDVKMKEKGDIPEGYSVSREKKERFSLILESASTNQTSMYLCASSLSGYRADSYNEQFFGPGTRLTVL.